This T cell receptor beta chain was retrieved from a study of cytomegalovirus exposure and HLA in healthy donors. On the study more broadly: Per a later analysis, the approximately 600 first-cohort and 100 to 150 validation repertoires shared one platform.

Libraries were prepared by immunoSEQ multiplex PCR; TCRdb keeps only in-frame clonotypes and omits some of them. In the table there are 150,000 to 200,000 clones, roughly 85% of which are singletons. In this sample, this clone turned up a few times. What it binds is not known. Overall study findings and caveats: High sensitivity and specificity were reportedly achieved when the classifier diagnosed cytomegalovirus status. Rarity held for most TCR sequences, but there were some public TCRs that occurred in many donors.

The donors were part of the 120-subject validation cohort, which stood apart from the 666-subject first cohort. Per the germline V gene, CDR1 is MNHEY and CDR2 is SVGAGI. CDR3 length: 12 amino acids. Trimming took off 4 bases at V and 14 bases at J, with 12 bases between the two ends. This sequence joins TRBV6-5 and TRBJ1-6; D ambiguous. Sequenced material: PBMCs. The TCR sequence derives from a man aged 18 to 29 in good health and CMV-seropositive. DNA for the CDR3: TGTGCCAGCAGTTTTGGAAAGGGAGCCCTCCACTTT. Amino acids: CASSFGKGALHF.